The clone carrying this T cell receptor (beta chain) has more than one count but fewer than ten. Its antigen remains unidentified. This CDR3 comprises 15 residues. Trimming removed 5 bases at V and 4 bases at J, with 17 bases between. CDR1 is SGHNT, CDR2 YENEEA, per germline. The CDR3 regions of TCR beta were amplified from RNA transcripts. The HTBI primer set drove a first-round RT-PCR of the TCR CDR3. TCRdb redid the calling of the multiplex PCR reads with MiXCR, one entry per CDR3 protein. The table shows around 290,000 distinct CDR3 sequences, with over 15% occurring only once. The data were obtained in a study of T cells in Graves' hyperthyroidism and ophthalmopathy. Findings and limits, study-wide: Most thyroid clonotypes with frequency above 0.001 were detected in blood. Median prediction lead before ophthalmopathy onset was 6 to 8 months with the model.

Diagnostic decisions used clinical symptoms, serum thyroxine and TRAb, thyroid ultrasound and orbital computed tomography. V is TRBV11-3 and J is TRBJ2-5, with D perhaps given as TRBD1 or TRBD2 (5 bases each). This sequence originates from a woman in her sixties or seventies with Graves' ophthalmopathy. The sequencing sample was made of blood. DNA of the CDR3: TGTGCCAGCAGCCCCAGCAGAGGGGCGGGAGAGACCCAGTACTTC. This sequence encodes CASSPSRGAGETQYF.